The rows below give T cell receptor beta chains drawn from one sample of a study of control samples from healthy donors and cancer patients. Clones were sequenced by immunoSEQ multiplex PCR, and TCRdb holds only the in-frame ones, with some missing. The data hold some 150,000 clones, with about nine tenths observed a single time. Specimen: blood. These receptors originate from a man in his thirties or forties in good health. Both conserved end residues are part of each CDR3. A D gene is named only where the DNA matches it firmly. Rows may omit the clone size; those that give it use once, few, many or a size class.

cdr3_length: 13
d_call: .
j_call: TRBJ1-1
clone_size: .
v_call: TRBV6-5
cdr3_aa: CASSSLANTEAFF
cdr3_nt: TGTGCCAGCAGCTCCCTTGCGAACACTGAAGCTTTCTTT

cdr3_length: 16
d_call: .
j_call: TRBJ2-3
clone_size: .
v_call: TRBV6-5
cdr3_aa: CASSYPRGGHTDTQYF
cdr3_nt: TGTGCCAGCAGTTACCCCAGGGGAGGCCACACAGATACGCAGTATTTT

cdr3_length: 17
d_call: TRBD1
j_call: TRBJ2-7
clone_size: .
v_call: TRBV14
cdr3_aa: CASSPGEGQGALNEQYF
cdr3_nt: TGTGCCAGCAGCCCCGGCGAGGGGCAGGGGGCTTTGAACGAGCAGTACTTC

cdr3_length: 12
d_call: .
j_call: TRBJ2-5
clone_size: .
v_call: TRBV12-3/TRBV12-4
cdr3_aa: CASSWTPETQYF
cdr3_nt: TGTGCCAGCTCCTGGACCCCAGAGACCCAGTACTTC

cdr3_length: 12
d_call: .
j_call: TRBJ2-4
clone_size: .
v_call: TRBV3-1/TRBV3-2
cdr3_aa: CASSQDHGIQYF
cdr3_nt: TGTGCCAGCAGCCAAGATCACGGGATTCAGTACTTC

cdr3_length: 11
d_call: .
j_call: TRBJ2-7
clone_size: .
v_call: TRBV7-9
cdr3_aa: CASSLSREQYF
cdr3_nt: TGTGCCAGCAGCTTATCTAGGGAGCAGTACTTC

cdr3_length: 13
d_call: .
j_call: TRBJ1-2
clone_size: .
v_call: TRBV3-1/TRBV3-2
cdr3_aa: CASSHRGSYGYTF
cdr3_nt: TGTGCCAGCAGCCACAGGGGCAGCTATGGCTACACCTTC

cdr3_length: 12
d_call: .
j_call: TRBJ2-3
clone_size: .
v_call: TRBV5-4
cdr3_aa: CASSPRGDTQYF
cdr3_nt: TGTGCCAGCAGCCCCCGGGGGGATACGCAGTATTTT

cdr3_length: 15
d_call: .
j_call: TRBJ1-6
clone_size: .
v_call: TRBV27
cdr3_aa: CASSYDSSYNSPLHF
cdr3_nt: TGTGCCAGCAGTTATGACAGCTCCTATAATTCACCCCTCCACTTT

cdr3_length: 17
d_call: TRBD1
j_call: TRBJ2-7
clone_size: .
v_call: TRBV7-9
cdr3_aa: CASSTNHGDRISYEQYF
cdr3_nt: TGTGCCAGCAGCACGAACCACGGGGACAGGATCTCCTACGAGCAGTACTTC

cdr3_length: 19
d_call: .
j_call: TRBJ2-1
clone_size: .
v_call: TRBV7-3
cdr3_aa: CASSQEALSSPNRYNEQFF
cdr3_nt: TGTGCCAGCAGCCAGGAGGCCCTCTCTAGCCCGAACCGCTACAATGAGCAGTTCTTC

cdr3_length: 16
d_call: TRBD2
j_call: TRBJ2-7
clone_size: .
v_call: TRBV27
cdr3_aa: CASSLKGLAESYEQYF
cdr3_nt: TGTGCCAGCAGTCTAAAGGGACTAGCGGAATCCTACGAGCAGTACTTC

cdr3_length: 13
d_call: .
j_call: TRBJ2-3
clone_size: .
v_call: TRBV12-3/TRBV12-4
cdr3_aa: CASSLLVADTQYF
cdr3_nt: TGTGCCAGCAGTTTATTAGTAGCGGATACGCAGTATTTT

cdr3_length: 17
d_call: TRBD2
j_call: TRBJ2-5
clone_size: once
v_call: TRBV9
cdr3_aa: CASSPGPLTSGRVDQYF
cdr3_nt: TGTGCCAGCAGCCCCGGCCCCCTGACTAGCGGGAGGGTGGACCAGTACTTC

cdr3_length: 11
d_call: .
j_call: TRBJ2-7
clone_size: .
v_call: TRBV21-1
cdr3_aa: CASSIAYEQYF
cdr3_nt: TGTGCCAGCAGCATAGCCTACGAGCAGTACTTC

cdr3_length: 16
d_call: .
j_call: TRBJ2-5
clone_size: .
v_call: TRBV27
cdr3_aa: CASRDTAGLARETQYF
cdr3_nt: TGTGCCAGCAGGGATACGGCGGGACTGGCAAGGGAGACCCAGTACTTC

cdr3_length: 15
d_call: .
j_call: TRBJ2-1
clone_size: .
v_call: TRBV7-2
cdr3_aa: CASSLDQLRDNEQFF
cdr3_nt: TGTGCCAGCAGCTTAGACCAGCTTAGAGACAATGAGCAGTTCTTC

cdr3_length: 12
d_call: TRBD2
j_call: TRBJ2-3
clone_size: .
v_call: TRBV10-3
cdr3_aa: CAISDPGGTQYF
cdr3_nt: TGTGCCATCAGTGACCCGGGAGGTACGCAGTATTTT

cdr3_length: 14
d_call: TRBD1
j_call: TRBJ2-3
clone_size: .
v_call: TRBV5-1
cdr3_aa: CASQSTGYTDTQYF
cdr3_nt: TGCGCCAGCCAATCGACAGGGTACACAGATACGCAGTATTTT

cdr3_length: 13
d_call: .
j_call: TRBJ1-1
clone_size: few
v_call: TRBV19
cdr3_aa: CASSMTANTEAFF
cdr3_nt: TGTGCCAGTAGCATGACAGCGAACACTGAAGCTTTCTTT

cdr3_length: 12
d_call: .
j_call: TRBJ1-2
clone_size: .
v_call: TRBV12-3/TRBV12-4
cdr3_aa: CASQGVYSGYTF
cdr3_nt: TGTGCCAGCCAGGGTGTGTACTCTGGCTACACCTTC

cdr3_length: 11
d_call: .
j_call: TRBJ2-1
clone_size: once
v_call: TRBV12-5
cdr3_aa: CASGYLNEQFF
cdr3_nt: TGTGCTAGTGGTTATCTCAATGAGCAGTTCTTC

cdr3_length: 16
d_call: TRBD1
j_call: TRBJ2-1
clone_size: .
v_call: TRBV27
cdr3_aa: CASSLARDRGHNEQFF
cdr3_nt: TGTGCCAGCAGTTTAGCCCGGGACAGGGGGCATAATGAGCAGTTCTTC

cdr3_length: 15
d_call: TRBD1
j_call: TRBJ2-3
clone_size: .
v_call: TRBV11-3
cdr3_aa: CASSLTGQGARTQYF
cdr3_nt: TGTGCCAGCAGCTTAACGGGACAGGGGGCACGGACGCAGTATTTT

cdr3_length: 16
d_call: .
j_call: TRBJ2-7
clone_size: .
v_call: TRBV10-3
cdr3_aa: CAISGSHLGGSYEQYF
cdr3_nt: TGTGCCATCAGCGGCTCCCATTTGGGAGGATCCTACGAGCAGTACTTC

cdr3_length: 14
d_call: TRBD1
j_call: TRBJ1-3
clone_size: .
v_call: TRBV7-9
cdr3_aa: CVPGTGGLGNTIYF
cdr3_nt: TGTGTTCCCGGGACAGGGGGTTTGGGAAACACCATATATTTT

cdr3_length: 16
d_call: .
j_call: TRBJ2-6
clone_size: .
v_call: TRBV4-2
cdr3_aa: CASSQFSSSGANVLTF
cdr3_nt: TGTGCCAGCAGCCAGTTCTCCAGCTCTGGGGCCAACGTCCTGACTTTC

cdr3_length: 16
d_call: TRBD1
j_call: TRBJ1-4
clone_size: .
v_call: TRBV6-4
cdr3_aa: CAGQGALEATNEKLFF
cdr3_nt: TGTGCCGGACAGGGGGCTCTGGAGGCAACTAATGAAAAACTGTTTTTT

cdr3_length: 14
d_call: TRBD1
j_call: TRBJ2-7
clone_size: .
v_call: TRBV7-3
cdr3_aa: CASSLETGVGEQYF
cdr3_nt: TGTGCCAGCAGCCTAGAGACAGGGGTGGGCGAGCAGTACTTC

cdr3_length: 13
d_call: .
j_call: TRBJ2-5
clone_size: .
v_call: TRBV11-2
cdr3_aa: CASSLDRVETQYF
cdr3_nt: TGTGCCAGCAGCTTAGACAGGGTTGAGACCCAGTACTTC

cdr3_length: 21
d_call: TRBD1
j_call: TRBJ2-3
clone_size: .
v_call: TRBV5-1
cdr3_aa: CASSVVKGTGEGLFGTDTQYF
cdr3_nt: TGCGCCAGCAGCGTCGTAAAAGGGACAGGGGAGGGTTTGTTCGGCACAGATACGCAGTATTTT

cdr3_length: 13
d_call: .
j_call: TRBJ1-2
clone_size: .
v_call: TRBV18
cdr3_aa: CASSPSDTRSYTF
cdr3_nt: TGTGCCAGCTCACCATCCGACACGCGGAGCTACACCTTC

cdr3_length: 16
d_call: .
j_call: TRBJ2-2
clone_size: .
v_call: TRBV9
cdr3_aa: CASSVGGAWNTGELFF
cdr3_nt: TGTGCCAGCAGCGTAGGGGGGGCTTGGAACACCGGGGAGCTGTTTTTT

cdr3_length: 17
d_call: TRBD2
j_call: TRBJ2-1
clone_size: .
v_call: TRBV6-1
cdr3_aa: CASREGTSGGQYNEQFF
cdr3_nt: TGTGCCAGCAGGGAAGGGACTAGCGGGGGGCAGTACAATGAGCAGTTCTTC

cdr3_length: 19
d_call: .
j_call: TRBJ2-6
clone_size: .
v_call: TRBV15
cdr3_aa: CATSRDPRKGGAGANVLTF
cdr3_nt: TGTGCCACCAGCAGAGATCCGAGGAAAGGGGGGGCTGGGGCCAACGTCCTGACTTTC

cdr3_length: 16
d_call: TRBD1
j_call: TRBJ2-3
clone_size: .
v_call: TRBV2
cdr3_aa: CASSVRQGISTDTQYF
cdr3_nt: TGTGCCAGCAGTGTAAGACAGGGAATCAGCACAGATACGCAGTATTTT

cdr3_length: 12
d_call: .
j_call: TRBJ1-2
clone_size: once
v_call: TRBV5-6
cdr3_aa: CASSPTVYGYTF
cdr3_nt: TGTGCCAGCAGCCCTACAGTTTATGGCTACACCTTC

cdr3_length: 16
d_call: TRBD2
j_call: TRBJ2-3
clone_size: few
v_call: TRBV6-4
cdr3_aa: CASSDGAGGPGDTQYF
cdr3_nt: TGTGCCAGCAGTGACGGGGCGGGAGGGCCTGGAGATACGCAGTATTTT

cdr3_length: 14
d_call: TRBD2
j_call: TRBJ2-7
clone_size: .
v_call: TRBV15
cdr3_aa: CATSRVGGAGEQYF
cdr3_nt: TGTGCCACCAGCAGAGTCGGGGGGGCTGGGGAGCAGTACTTC

cdr3_length: 15
d_call: TRBD1
j_call: TRBJ1-2
clone_size: .
v_call: TRBV7-3
cdr3_aa: CASSLTTGQGYGYTF
cdr3_nt: TGTGCCAGCAGCTTAACGACGGGACAGGGTTATGGCTACACCTTC

cdr3_length: 18
d_call: .
j_call: TRBJ2-7
clone_size: .
v_call: TRBV11-3
cdr3_aa: CASSLERGTTGYFAEQYF
cdr3_nt: TGTGCCAGCAGCTTGGAAAGGGGAACTACAGGGTATTTTGCCGAGCAGTACTTC

cdr3_length: 16
d_call: TRBD2
j_call: TRBJ2-7
clone_size: .
v_call: TRBV5-4
cdr3_aa: CASSLESSGRGYEQYF
cdr3_nt: TGTGCCAGCAGCTTGGAGTCTAGCGGGAGGGGTTACGAGCAGTACTTC

cdr3_length: 14
d_call: TRBD1
j_call: TRBJ1-4
clone_size: .
v_call: TRBV7-9
cdr3_aa: CASSLGGIDEKLFF
cdr3_nt: TGTGCCAGCAGTCTAGGGGGCATTGATGAAAAACTGTTTTTT

cdr3_length: 16
d_call: TRBD2
j_call: TRBJ2-7
clone_size: .
v_call: TRBV6-5
cdr3_aa: CASSYDGLAGPYEQYF
cdr3_nt: TGTGCCAGCAGTTACGACGGACTAGCGGGGCCCTACGAGCAGTACTTC

cdr3_length: 11
d_call: .
j_call: TRBJ1-6
clone_size: few
v_call: TRBV3-1/TRBV3-2
cdr3_aa: CASSRNSPLHF
cdr3_nt: TGTGCCAGCAGCCGTAATTCACCCCTCCACTTT